The 11 T cell receptor beta chains below were found in one sample sequenced in a study of OX40 agonist ivuxolimab in advanced cancers. Sequenced by immunoSEQ multiplex PCR; TCRdb stores in-frame clones only, minus some. Here the sample spans approximately 70,000 clones, around 91% being singletons. This sample comprised CD4+ or CD8+ T cells sorted from blood, obtained in a trial of the OX40 agonist ivuxolimab. The origin of the receptors is an adult with an advanced solid tumor such as melanoma, head and neck, liver or kidney cancer.

The chain carries TRBV5-1 and TRBJ2-4; 11 bases agree with TRBD1. The CDR3 is 16 amino acids. Germline V gives CDR1 SGHRS, CDR2 YFSETQ. J gave up 0 bases and V 4 bases, and 3 bases lay outside the gene matches. CDR3 coding DNA: TGCGCCAGCAGCCCCGGGACAGGGGGAGCCAAAAACATTCAGTACTTC. Translation: CASSPGTGGAKNIQYF.

V and J are TRBV9 and TRBJ2-1; 10 bases are shared with TRBD1. Losses at the gene ends were 0 bases for V and 3 bases for J; bases not matched to a gene: 0. Germline V gene data show CDR1 as SGDLS and CDR2 as YYNGEE. The CDR3 covers 15 residues. The CDR3 bases are TGTGCCAGCAGCGTAGGGACAGGGGGCTACAATGAGCAGTTCTTC. This translates into CASSVGTGGYNEQFF.

This sequence joins TRBV13 and TRBJ2-3; D is uncertain. V was clipped by 5 bases and J by 0 bases, with 6 bases between them. Germline-derived CDR1 and CDR2 are PRHDT and FYEKMQ (reference sequence). The CDR3 is 13 amino acids. In DNA, the CDR3 is TGTGCCAGCAGCCCACTTAGCACAGATACGCAGTATTTT. This encodes CASSPLSTDTQYF.

V gene TRBV6-1 combines with J gene TRBJ2-5, with 8 bases matching TRBD1. Germline lookup yields CDR1 MNHNS and CDR2 SASEGT. The CDR3 extends over 14 amino acids. J was trimmed by 1 base and V by 10 bases; bases with no gene match: 8. CDR3 loop: CATLKTGGQETQYF. The CDR3, as DNA: TGTGCCACCCTGAAAACAGGGGGCCAAGAGACCCAGTACTTC.

This clone was observed once. The V and J genes are TRBV28 and TRBJ2-7, with D maybe TRBD1 (5 bases). Trimming removed 7 bases from V and 0 bases from J, with 13 bases in between. Germline-derived CDR1 and CDR2 are MDHEN and SYDVKM. This CDR3 contains 14 residues. CDR3 loop: CASIRGLSSYEQYF. The CDR3 DNA follows: TGTGCCAGCATTAGGGGTCTCAGCTCCTACGAGCAGTACTTC.

V gene TRBV14 combines with J gene TRBJ2-1, with 7 bases identical to TRBD2. Looked up from germline, CDR1 is SGHDN and CDR2 is FVKESK. Trimming took 1 base from V and 10 from J; bases not matched to a gene: 10. This CDR3 comprises 15 residues. The CDR3 region has the DNA TGTGCCAGCAGCCAAGGTCGGGGGGAGGGCCCGGAGCAGTTCTTC. Translating it yields CASSQGRGEGPEQFF.

The V and J genes are TRBV7-6 and TRBJ2-3; TRBD2 agrees at 9 bases. V trimming: 5 bases; J trimming: 1 base; junction bases outside the gene matches: 7. This CDR3 contains 16 residues. CDR1 is SGHVS, CDR2 FNYEAQ, per germline. The CDR3 DNA sequence: TGTGCCAGCAGCAACCGACTAGCGGAGCGCACAGATACGCAGTATTTT. The encoded protein is CASSNRLAERTDTQYF.

The rearrangement uses TRBV5-1 and TRBJ1-2; 10 bases are a match to TRBD1. J lost 4 bases, V lost 4 bases, and 10 bases had no gene match. CDR3 length: 16 amino acids. Germline V gene data show CDR1 as SGHRS and CDR2 as YFSETQ. The CDR3 sequence is CASSPDRGSLSYGYTF. CDR3 in DNA: TGCGCCAGCAGCCCGGACAGGGGGAGCCTATCCTATGGCTACACCTTC.

This clone appeared a single time. The chain is built from TRBV14 and TRBJ2-7; D tentatively fits TRBD1 or TRBD2 (5 bases each). The CDR3 covers 16 residues. The V end lost 1 base, the J end lost 0 bases, and 13 bases lay between the germline ends. Germline V gene data show CDR1 as SGHDN and CDR2 as FVKESK. CDR3 in DNA: TGTGCCAGCAGCCAAGCGCAGGGAGCTAGCTCCTACGAGCAGTACTTC. Translating gives CASSQAQGASSYEQYF.

V is TRBV11-1 and J is TRBJ2-1; 7 bases map to TRBD2. CDR1 and CDR2 (germline): SGHAT, FQDESV (reference sequence). V lost 5 bases and J lost 6; bases outside the gene matches: 7. The CDR3 runs to 14 residues. This CDR3 reads CASSPRGGINEQFF. CDR3 in DNA: TGTGCCAGCAGCCCCCGGGGAGGGATCAATGAGCAGTTCTTC.

The gene calls are TRBV5-1 and TRBJ2-5, with D uncertain. Trimming removed 0 bases at V and 13 bases at J, with 16 bases between. In germline, CDR1 is SGHRS, CDR2 YFSETQ. The CDR3 loop spans 13 amino acids. The CDR3 sequence: CASSLDLVGSRYF. The CDR3, as DNA: TGCGCCAGCAGCTTGGATCTGGTTGGATCGCGGTACTTC. The variable domain in full, completed from reference TRBV5-1 and TRBJ2-5, reads KAGVTQTPRYLIKTRGQQVTLSCSPISGHRSVSWYQQTPGQGLQFLFEYFSETQRNKGNFPGRFSGRQFSNSRSEMNVSTLELGDSALYLCASSLDLVGSRYFGPGTRLLVL.